Listed here are 8 T cell receptor beta chains from one sample, sequenced in a study of blood T cells in healthy people across ages. It was with a sample-barcoded 5' primer and a J-beta primer mix that a second PCR of about 6 to 11 cycles was run. TCRdb redid the calling of the 5' RACE reads with MiXCR, one entry per CDR3 protein. This table has 1.2 million to 1.5 million distinct CDR3 sequences, roughly 64% appearing once. Sequenced: blood. The receptors were sampled from a man between 18 and 29 years old in good health.

This clonotype was detected ten times or more. The CDR3 loop is CASSLDSGGSLDTQYF. CDR3 nucleotides: TGTGCCAGCAGCTTAGATAGCGGGGGGTCGTTAGATACGCAGTATTTT. V gene TRBV7-2 combines with J gene TRBJ2-3, with TRBD2 matching over 10 bases. V shed 1 base and J 5 bases; nucleotides not matched to a gene: 6. The V gene's germline CDR1 is SGHTA and CDR2 FQGNSA. CDR3 length: 16 amino acids.

The chain uses TRBV28 and TRBJ2-1; 7 nucleotides line up with TRBD2. V trimming: 4 bases; J trimming: 4 bases; junction bases outside the gene matches: 16. The germline gives CDR1 MDHEN, CDR2 SYDVKM. The CDR3 contains 18 residues. The CDR3, as DNA: TGTGCCAGCAGTTCCCCCAGGGTTGGTCTAGCGGCATACAATGAGCAGTTCTTC. The encoded protein is CASSSPRVGLAAYNEQFF.

The chain recombines TRBV7-9 with TRBJ1-2, with D perhaps TRBD1 (5 bases). With 0 bases removed from V and 4 bases from J, the gap between germline ends came to 15 bases. Germline CDR1 and CDR2: SEHNR and FQNEAQ (reference sequence). The CDR3 sequence is 16 residues long. CDR3 coding DNA: TGTGCCAGCAGCTTAGCGTCGGGGGATCTTGGCTATGGCTACACCTTC. It encodes CASSLASGDLGYGYTF.

Comment on this clonotype: Compared with germline, one end of the junction differs, possibly owing to a read error. The J gene is TRBJ2-5, the V gene TRBV10-1; D remains unclear. Looked up from germline, CDR1 is WNHNN and CDR2 is SYGVQD (reference sequence). The length of the CDR3 is 16 residues. CDR3 in amino acids: CASSEGRASVQGTQYF. For the CDR3, the DNA is TGCGCCAGCAGTGAGGGAAGGGCCTCTGTTCAAGGGACCCAGTACTTC.

The gene calls are TRBV6-2 or TRBV6-3 and TRBJ2-4; 7 positions match TRBD2. Germline CDR1 and CDR2: MNHEY and SVGEGT. Germline trimming cut 2 bases from V and 3 bases from J; bases unmatched to any gene: 7. This CDR3 has 16 residues. CDR3 bases: TGTGCCAGCAGTTACCTTGCGGGGGTAGGCAAAAACATTCAGTACTTC. This gives the protein CASSYLAGVGKNIQYF.

This clonotype appeared once. The rearrangement links TRBV6-1 to TRBJ1-4; tentatively, D is TRBD1 (5 bases). V shed 6 bases and J shed 3 bases, with 14 bases lying between them. The CDR3 covers 15 residues. Per germline, CDR1 MNHNS and CDR2 SASEGT. CDR3 protein: CASRAGAGANEKLFF. CDR3 DNA: TGTGCCAGCAGAGCCGGGGCGGGTGCTAATGAAAAACTGTTTTTT.

The rearrangement joins TRBV10-3 to TRBJ1-1; 8 bases map to TRBD1. Germline CDR1 and CDR2: ENHRY and SYGVKD. The CDR3 has 13 amino acids. J gave up 7 bases and V 6 bases, and 7 bases lay outside the gene matches. Written as DNA, the CDR3 is TGTGCCATCAGCGGACAGGGTTTAGGTGAAGCTTTCTTT. Amino acids: CAISGQGLGEAFF.

As regards this clonotype: One end of the junction is discordant with germline, which a read error may explain. This chain links TRBV5-1 with TRBJ2-1; D is possibly TRBD1 or TRBD2 (8 bases each). Germline lookup yields CDR1 SGHRS and CDR2 YFSETQ. The CDR3 consists of 18 residues. The DNA for the CDR3 is TGCGCCAGCAGCCGCGGCGGGGGGACAGGCCGGGCCTACAATGAGCAGTTTTTC. Translation: CASSRGGGTGRAYNEQFF.